This T cell receptor beta chain was observed in a study of blood T cell repertoires in COVID-19. The protocol was immunoSEQ multiplex PCR, while the TCRdb copy is restricted to in-frame clones and leaves out a portion. This table holds some 150,000 clones, 70% to 90% found once. Germline loops: CDR1 MNHEY, CDR2 SMNVEV (reference sequence). J was trimmed by 10 bases and V by 5 bases; bases with no gene match: 7. CDR3 size: 14 residues. Recruits, aged about 18 to 100 years, lived in 20 to 30 US areas. Participant-given clinical history determined each cohort assignment. Either two negative PCRs, clearance, or symptom resolution qualified Cohort 3 donors as recovered.

The receptor was derived from a woman in her fifties or sixties who had recovered from COVID-19. The specimen sequenced was PBMCs or T cells enriched from blood (not recorded which). V is TRBV27 and J is TRBJ1-6, with 8 bases matching TRBD1. CDR3 sequence: CASSPDRGRSPLHF. DNA of the CDR3: TGTGCCAGCAGTCCCGACAGGGGACGGTCACCCCTCCACTTT.